This section outlines one T cell receptor delta chain sequence together with its context. A far more abundant clone sits one base away, making this likely a read error. Additional DNA sequences in this sample encode the identical CDR3. TCRdb re-called the RT-PCR reads using CATT. The table shows some 1,300 delta-chain clones, with approximately 2.3% occurring only once. This entry is derived from a study of gamma-delta T cells after stem cell transplantation. The CDR3 length is 17 residues. Germline loops: CDR1 GEAIGNYY, CDR2 EKD. V usage is TRDV2 and J usage is TRDJ1, with TRDD3 matching over 7 bases. What was sequenced was gamma-delta T cells. This clonotype was obtained from a human donor. It is not recorded whose cells these are; they may come from a transplant donor. CDR3 nucleotide sequence: TGCGCCTGTGACACGGGTGCTGGGCGACCGGGGATAGGTAAACTCATCTTT. Amino acids: CACDTGAGRPGIGKLIF.